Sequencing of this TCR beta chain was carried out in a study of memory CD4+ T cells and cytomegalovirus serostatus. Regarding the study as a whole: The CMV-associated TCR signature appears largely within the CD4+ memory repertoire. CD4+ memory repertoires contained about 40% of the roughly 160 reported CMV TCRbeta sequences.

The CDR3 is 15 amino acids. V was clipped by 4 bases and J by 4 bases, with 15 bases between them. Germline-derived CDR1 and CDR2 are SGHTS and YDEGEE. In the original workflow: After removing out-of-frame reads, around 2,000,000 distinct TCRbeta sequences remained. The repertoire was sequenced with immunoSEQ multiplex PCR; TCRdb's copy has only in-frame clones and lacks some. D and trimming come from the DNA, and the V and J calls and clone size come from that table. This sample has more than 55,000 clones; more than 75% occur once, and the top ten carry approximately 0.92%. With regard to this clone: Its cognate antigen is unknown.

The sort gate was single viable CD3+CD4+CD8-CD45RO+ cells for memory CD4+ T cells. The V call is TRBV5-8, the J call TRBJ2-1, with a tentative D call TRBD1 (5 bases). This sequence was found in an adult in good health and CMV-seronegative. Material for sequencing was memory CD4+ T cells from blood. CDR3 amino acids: CASSLGQFPYNEQFF. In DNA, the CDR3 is TGTGCCAGCAGCCTGGGGCAGTTTCCTTACAATGAGCAGTTCTTC. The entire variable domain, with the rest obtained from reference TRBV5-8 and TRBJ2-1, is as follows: EAGVTQSPTHLIKTRGQQATLRCSPISGHTSVYWYQQALGLGLQFLLWYDEGEERNRGNFPPRFSGRQFPNYSSELNVNALELEDSALYLCASSLGQFPYNEQFFGPGTRLTVL.